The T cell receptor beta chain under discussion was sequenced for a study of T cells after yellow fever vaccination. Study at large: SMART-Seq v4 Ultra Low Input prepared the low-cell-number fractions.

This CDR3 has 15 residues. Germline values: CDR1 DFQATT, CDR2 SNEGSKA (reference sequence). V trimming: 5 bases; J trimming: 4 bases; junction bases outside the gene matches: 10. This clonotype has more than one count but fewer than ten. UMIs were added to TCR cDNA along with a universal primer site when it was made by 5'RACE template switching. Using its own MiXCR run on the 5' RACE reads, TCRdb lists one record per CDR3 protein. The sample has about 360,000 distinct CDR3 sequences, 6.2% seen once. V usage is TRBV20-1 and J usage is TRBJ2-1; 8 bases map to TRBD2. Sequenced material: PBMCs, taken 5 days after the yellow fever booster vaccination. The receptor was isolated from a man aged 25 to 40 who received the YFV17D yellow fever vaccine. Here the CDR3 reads CSALSASGWYNEQFF. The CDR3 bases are TGCAGTGCTCTCTCCGCTAGCGGGTGGTACAATGAGCAGTTCTTC.